The 26 T cell receptor beta chains given below trace back to one sample, sequenced in a study of molecular identifiers for immune sequencing clone quantification. Each CDR3 protein gets one entry after TCRdb re-called the PCR reads with MiXCR. The table lists 50,000 or so distinct CDR3 sequences, around 27% of them singletons. The sequenced sample was naive CD8+ T cells from blood, with Jurkat cell RNA spiked in. Subset meaning: FACS-sorted CD8+CD4-CCR7+CD45RA+ naive T cells. All receptors come from a human donor in good health. Some libraries in this study had Jurkat cell RNA spiked in.

Note on this clonotype: Given a much more abundant clone one base away, this may be a read error. The conserved closing phenylalanine or tryptophan is absent in this CDR3, likely reflecting a read error. The V gene is TRBV29-1, the J gene TRBJ2-5, with 11 bases matching TRBD1. V lost 1 base, J lost 6 bases, and 10 bases stayed unmatched. CDR1 and CDR2 (germline): SQVTM, ANQGSEA. The CDR3 spans 16 residues. The CDR3 DNA is TGCAGCGTTGAAGTGCGCGTGGGACAGGGGGTGCAGACCCAGTACATC. Protein: CSVEVRVGQGVQTQYI.

This clonotype was recorded many times. The J gene is TRBJ2-3, the V gene TRBV20-1; possibly TRBD2 for D (5 bases). Germline V gene sequence: CDR1 DFQATT, CDR2 SNEGSKA (reference sequence). The length of the CDR3 is 14 residues. Trimming pared 3 bases from V and 3 bases from J, leaving 13 bases between. CDR3 coding DNA: TGCAGTGCTAGTGATTTAGCGCCAACAGATACGCAGTATTTT. Amino acids: CSASDLAPTDTQYF.

The chain carries TRBV19 and TRBJ2-2, with 14 bases aligning to TRBD2. In germline, CDR1 is LNHDA, CDR2 SQIVND (reference sequence). CDR3 length equals 15 residues. V lost 7 bases, J lost 5 bases, and 3 bases stayed unmatched. The CDR3 sequence: CASTGLAGGTGELFF. Here the CDR3 DNA reads TGTGCCAGTACTGGACTAGCGGGAGGTACCGGGGAGCTGTTTTTT.

To note about this clonotype: A much larger clone is a single base away; this may be a read error. The chain joins TRBV29-1 to TRBJ1-2; D is perhaps TRBD1 (6 bases). CDR1 and CDR2 (germline): SQVTM, ANQGSEA. There are 15 residues in the CDR3. V was shortened by 3 bases and J by 8 bases, with 22 bases between the two germline ends. The CDR3 is CSVDTPFTGLEGYTF. The CDR3 region has the DNA TGCAGCGTTGATACCCCTTTTACAGGGCTAGAGGGCTACACCTTC.

There are a few counts of this clonotype. The chain joins TRBV2 to TRBJ2-3; D might be TRBD1 or TRBD2, each matching 6 bases. The CDR3 sequence is 13 residues long. Germline CDR1 is SNHLY and CDR2 is FYNNEI. V gave up 9 bases and J gave up 4 bases, with 14 bases separating them. The CDR3 DNA follows: TGTGCCAGGACGGGGGCCGGCGCAGATACGCAGTATTTT. It specifies CARTGAGADTQYF. Full variable domain (outside the CDR3, taken from reference TRBV2 and TRBJ2-3): EPEVTQTPSHQVTQMGQEVILRCVPISNHLYFYWYRQILGQKVEFLVSFYNNEISEKSEIFDDQFSVERPDGSNFTLKIRSTKLEDSAMYFCARTGAGADTQYFGPGTRLTVL.

This clonotype was counted between two and nine times. The CDR3 DNA reads TGCAGCGTTGGGGCGCCGGGACAGGGGGTTCTCGGTAATGAAAAACTGTTTTTT. Amino acids: CSVGAPGQGVLGNEKLFF. This chain links TRBV29-1 with TRBJ1-4, with 11 bases lining up with TRBD1. This CDR3 is built from 18 residues. Germline-derived CDR1 and CDR2 are SQVTM and ANQGSEA. V shed 4 bases and J 4 bases; nucleotides not matched to a gene: 14. The whole variable domain, filled in from reference TRBV29-1 and TRBJ1-4, reads SAVISQKPSRDICQRGTSLTIQCQVDSQVTMMFWYRQQPGQSLTLIATANQGSEATYESGFVIDKFPISRPNLTFSTLTVSNMSPEDSSIYLCSVGAPGQGVLGNEKLFFGSGTQLSVL.

This clonotype appeared a few times. A single base separates this from a much larger clone, so it may be a read error. This chain links TRBV7-9 with TRBJ2-2; perhaps TRBD2 as D (5 bases). The CDR3 extends over 13 amino acids. V lost 8 bases and J lost 4, with 11 bases in between. CDR1 is SEHNR, CDR2 FQNEAQ, per germline (reference sequence). The CDR3 sequence is CASGVGSTGELFF. DNA for the CDR3: TGTGCCAGCGGGGTTGGGAGCACCGGGGAGCTGTTTTTT.

To note about this clonotype: This may stem from a read error, because a much larger clone lies one nucleotide away. This chain connects TRBV30 to TRBJ1-5; possibly TRBD1 for D (6 bases). The CDR3 sequence is 15 residues long. Germline CDR1 GTSNPN, CDR2 SVGIG (reference sequence). For the CDR3, the DNA is TGTACCTGGAGCGACGGGCAGGGGATCAATCAGCCCCAGCATTTT. It yields the protein CTWSDGQGINQPQHF.

In this sample, this clonotype turned up many times. The chain links TRBV12-3 or TRBV12-4 to TRBJ1-5; D gene ambiguous. V was trimmed by 0 bases and J by 2 bases, leaving 8 bases between them. CDR3 size: 15 residues. CDR3: CASSLASAGNQPQHF. The CDR3 DNA follows: TGTGCCAGCAGTTTAGCGTCGGCAGGCAATCAGCCCCAGCATTTT.

This clonotype was seen at least ten times. The chain uses TRBV27 and TRBJ2-3; D is uncertain. Germline loops: CDR1 MNHEY, CDR2 SMNVEV (reference sequence). The CDR3 is made up of 12 amino acids. Between the trimmed V and J ends, which lost 5 bases and 2 bases, there was a span of 5 bases. The CDR3 DNA sequence: TGTGCCAGCAGTCACTCCACAGATACGCAGTATTTT. Its translation is CASSHSTDTQYF.

This clonotype was seen at least ten times. This chain connects TRBV23-1 to TRBJ2-5; D ambiguous. TRBV23-1 is designated an ORF whose function remains uncertain. This CDR3 has 15 residues. With 1 base removed from V and 2 bases from J, the gap between germline ends came to 11 bases. The CDR3 bases are TGCGCCAGCAGTCAATTGCCCCCCGAGCAAGAGACCCAGTACTTC. Amino acid sequence: CASSQLPPEQETQYF.

In regard to this clonotype: One end of the junction is discordant with germline, which a read error may explain. The rearrangement uses TRBV7-9 and TRBJ2-2; TRBD2 might be the D (5 bases). Germline V CDR1 and CDR2: SEHNR, FQNEAQ (reference sequence). The CDR3 spans 13 residues. CDR3 loop: CASSLGNTGELLF. As DNA, the CDR3 is TGTGCCAGCAGCTTGGGTAACACCGGGGAGCTGCTTTTT.

A remark on this clonotype: A read error is possible here, since a much larger clone lies one base away. The chain combines TRBV11-2 with TRBJ1-6, with D perhaps matching TRBD1 (6 bases). This CDR3 is 17 amino acids long. Germline CDR1 reads SGHAT; CDR2 reads FQNNGV. The CDR3 is CVSSFYPRRDNYSPLHF. CDR3 nucleotides: TGTGTCAGCAGCTTTTATCCCCGTAGGGACAATTATTCACCCCTCCACTTT.

The chain couples TRBV7-9 to TRBJ1-2; TRBD1 might be the D (5 bases). The CDR3 is 18 residues long. Trimming pared 0 bases from V and 4 bases from J, leaving 21 bases between. The V gene's germline CDR1 is SEHNR and CDR2 FQNEAQ (reference sequence). The CDR3, as DNA: TGTGCCAGCAGCTTAGCGCGAGGAGGGGCCGGTCCGGTCTATGGCTACACCTTC. It yields the protein CASSLARGGAGPVYGYTF.

Notes on this clonotype: No conserved phenylalanine or tryptophan ends this CDR3, so it is likely a read error. The limits of the CDR3 on the DNA are not certain, so only TCRdb's listed CDR3 is given. The chain is built from TRBV21-1 and TRBJ1-5; the D call of TRBD1 is as the table states it, not checked on the DNA. TRBV21-1 is recorded as a pseudogene. The CDR3 adds up to 16 amino acids, both ends counted. CDR3 sequence: CAGSGGPGCSNPPQHV.

This clonotype was counted once. A read error may explain this, as a much larger clone is one base away. The chain uses TRBV12-3 or TRBV12-4 and TRBJ1-2, with D unclear. This CDR3 is built from 13 residues. The CDR3 nucleotides are TGTGCCAGCAGTACTGACGGAAACTATGGCCACACCTTC. This sequence encodes CASSTDGNYGHTF.

There are many counts of this clonotype. The rearrangement uses TRBV13 and TRBJ2-1; no firm D call. CDR3 length: 14 residues. CDR1 PRHDT and CDR2 FYEKMQ come from the germline V gene (reference sequence). The V end was cut by 4 bases, the J end by 2 bases, with 9 bases between. CDR3 coding DNA: TGTGCCAGCAGCTCCCTTGTGCCCTACAATGAGCAGTTCTTC. It yields the protein CASSSLVPYNEQFF.

This clonotype was found many times. V is TRBV19 and J is TRBJ2-7; D is perhaps TRBD1 (6 bases). CDR1 is LNHDA, CDR2 SQIVND, per germline (reference sequence). Trimming left V 6 bases short and J 4 bases short, with 22 bases between. This CDR3 contains 16 residues. CDR3 protein: CASSPFDRTYSYEQYF. CDR3 in DNA: TGTGCCAGTAGCCCCTTCGACAGGACGTACTCATACGAGCAGTACTTC.

This clonotype appeared many times. The rearrangement joins TRBV5-4 to TRBJ2-7, with TRBD1 matching 9 bases. V dropped 3 bases and J dropped 4; count of bases not matched to a gene: 5. Looked up from germline, CDR1 is SGHNT and CDR2 is YYREEE (reference sequence). This CDR3 spans 14 amino acids. The CDR3 DNA reads TGTGCCAGCAGCTCCGGGACAGGGTATTACGAGCAGTACTTC. Protein product: CASSSGTGYYEQYF.

This clonotype was seen at least ten times. This chain connects TRBV20-1 to TRBJ2-7; tentatively, D is TRBD1 or TRBD2 (5 bases each). The CDR3 covers 14 residues. The germline CDR1 and CDR2 sequences are DFQATT and SNEGSKA (reference sequence). V was cut by 1 base and J by 3 bases, with 13 bases left in between. CDR3 region: CSARGSGLNYEQYF. CDR3 sequence (DNA): TGCAGTGCTAGAGGGTCGGGGCTGAACTACGAGCAGTACTTC.

This clonotype was recorded once. A read error may explain this, as a much larger clone is one base away. V is TRBV20-1 and J is TRBJ2-2; maybe TRBD2 (5 bases). V was cut by 2 bases and J by 11 bases, with 21 bases left in between. Germline V CDR1 and CDR2: DFQATT, SNEGSKA (reference sequence). CDR3 length equals 15 residues. The CDR3 bases are TGCAGTGCTAGACCCCGAGAGGGCTTGGGAAACGAGCTGTTTTTT. This codes for CSARPREGLGNELFF.

This clonotype showed up many times. This rearrangement joins TRBV5-1 to TRBJ2-1; no clear D gene. CDR1 SGHRS and CDR2 YFSETQ come from the germline V gene. The CDR3 has 13 amino acids. The germline V and J ends were trimmed by 0 bases and 7 bases, with 8 bases remaining between them. The CDR3 DNA reads TGCGCCAGCAGCTTGGGACGGGTTAATGAGCAGTTCTTC. Encoded protein: CASSLGRVNEQFF.

Concerning this clonotype: This may stem from a read error, because a much larger clone lies one nucleotide away. The rearrangement links TRBV6-6 to TRBJ2-7, with 7 positions matching TRBD2. This CDR3 has 16 residues. Germline CDR1 and CDR2: MNHNY and SVGAGI (reference sequence). J lost 4 bases, V lost 4 bases, and 13 bases had no gene match. The DNA for the CDR3 is TGTGCCAGCAGTTCCCTAGCGGTGGGGCTGACGTACGAGCAGTACTTC. The encoded protein is CASSSLAVGLTYEQYF.

The chain combines TRBV29-1 with TRBJ2-1; 9 nucleotides line up with TRBD1. The ends lost 7 bases at V and 6 bases at J; junction bases unmatched: 10. The CDR3 loop spans 14 amino acids. Germline V lookup: CDR1 SQVTM, CDR2 ANQGSEA. CDR3: CSGEGQGVSNEQFF. DNA of the CDR3: TGCAGCGGGGAGGGACAGGGAGTTTCCAATGAGCAGTTCTTC.

This clonotype was detected many times. This chain connects TRBV5-6 to TRBJ2-7; D may be TRBD2 (6 bases). The CDR3 is 17 amino acids. Germline values: CDR1 SGHDT, CDR2 YYEEEE. Trimming took 2 bases from V and 4 from J, leaving 22 bases between them. The CDR3 is CASSLYPGSGFGYEQYF. CDR3 sequence (DNA): TGTGCCAGCAGCTTATACCCCGGGAGTGGATTTGGGTACGAGCAGTACTTC.

In regard to this clonotype: This could be a read error, since a much larger clone is one nucleotide away. The J gene is TRBJ2-5, the V gene TRBV30; D assignment may be TRBD1 or TRBD2 (5 bases each). The CDR3 is made up of 14 amino acids. The V gene lost 1 base and the J gene lost 4 bases, with 13 bases spanning the gap. The germline V gene encodes CDR1 GTSNPN and CDR2 SVGIG (reference sequence). In DNA, the CDR3 is TGTGCCTGGAGTGGGGGTGGGGGTGGAGAGACCCAGTACTTC. As protein: CAWSGGGGGETQYF.